This T cell receptor (beta chain) comes out of a study of blood T cell repertoires in COVID-19 (dated by TCRdb to between 2020 and 2021). Study-level background: The collaborator samples originated in the United States, Italy and Spain and spanned the acute and convalescent phases of COVID-19. The prospective study material was composed of cDNA or gDNA derived from T cells, B-cell-depleted T cells, or PBMCs. Deeply sampled blood TCRbeta repertoires from subjects exposed to, actively infected with, or recovered from COVID-19 were included in the dataset. The repertoires were released in a freely available public database intended as a resource for research on the immune response to SARS-CoV-2. Samples came from the ongoing ImmuneRACE study (first 160 participants) plus 1,254 subjects from 6 global collaborators. The sample metadata nearly always contained a de-identified subject ID, COVID-19 status, age in years and sex. Where HLA class I and class II types were available, the types were taken from metadata supplied by the sample provider, not from assay-based typing.

Results and caveats for the whole study, not just this receptor: The quantity of clinical and demographic metadata differed by source and by participant and was supplied without curation.

Points on this clone: Its antigen is unknown. Base qualities are not at hand, and no much larger clone is one base apart.

Participants in the prospective study were aged about 18 to 95 years, lived in about two dozen United States geographic areas, and enrolled through a virtual design. Cohort assignment in the prospective study relied on participant-reported clinical history from a screening survey and a study questionnaire. Each participant in the prospective study had whole blood, serum and a nasopharyngeal or oropharyngeal swab collected by mobile phlebotomists. Prospective study participants could optionally give additional blood draws and questionnaires over a roughly two-month period. Blood samples from the prospective study were shipped frozen or at room temperature prior to DNA extraction. TCRbeta CDR3 regions were amplified from genomic DNA using the immunoSEQ Assay, a bias-controlled multiplex PCR. The authors' analysis ran thus. Nucleated cell counts per sample were estimated from amplification of reference gene primers within the assay. To quantify the absolute abundance of each unique TCRbeta CDR3 rearrangement, sequence reads were collapsed and filtered. For each sample, productive Simpson clonality was calculated as the square root of Simpson's diversity index over productive rearrangements. TCRdb stores this immuneACCESS table with in-frame sequences only. Part of the clones is absent; in the studies checked, under half of the shortfall reflects unresolved V genes, and no reason is known for the rest. Clonal size and the V and J genes are those of that table, whereas D and trimming came from the DNA. The sample table records about 400,000 clones; around 90% of these occur just once. The ten largest make up more than 2% of the sample.

Source material: PBMCs or T cells enriched from blood (not recorded which). The clonotype was recovered from a woman aged 35 to 49 with acute COVID-19.

At the DNA level, the sequence is TGTGCCTGGAGTGTGGGACAGGGGGACACTGAAGCTTTCTTT. Its translation is CAWSVGQGDTEAFF. The chain couples TRBV30 to TRBJ1-1; 11 middle bases align to TRBD1. From the cysteine up to the phenylalanine, the CDR3 has a length of 14 residues. The sequence is cut down to CDR3 DNA, 42 bases in frame from base 1. The germline V gene (reference sequence) yields GTSNPN for CDR1 and SVGIG for CDR2. V is trimmed back by 0 bases and J by 3 bases, and the junction contains 0 bases that no gene match accounts for.